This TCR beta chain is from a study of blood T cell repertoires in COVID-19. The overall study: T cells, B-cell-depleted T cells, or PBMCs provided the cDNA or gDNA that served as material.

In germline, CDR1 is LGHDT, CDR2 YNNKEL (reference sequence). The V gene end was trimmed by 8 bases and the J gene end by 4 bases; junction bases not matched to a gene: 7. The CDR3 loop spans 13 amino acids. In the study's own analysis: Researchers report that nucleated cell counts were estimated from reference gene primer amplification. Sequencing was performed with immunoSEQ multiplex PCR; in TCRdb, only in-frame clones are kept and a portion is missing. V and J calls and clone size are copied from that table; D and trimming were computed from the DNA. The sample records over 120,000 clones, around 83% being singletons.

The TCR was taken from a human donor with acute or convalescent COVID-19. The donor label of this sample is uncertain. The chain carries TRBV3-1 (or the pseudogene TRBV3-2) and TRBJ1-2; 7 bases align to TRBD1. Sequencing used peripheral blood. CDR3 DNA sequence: TGTGCCAGCCGGGACAGCAGAGCCTATGGCTACACCTTC. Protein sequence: CASRDSRAYGYTF.